A selection of T cell receptor beta chains follows, all from one sample in a study of T cells of healthy individuals. MiXCR, applied by TCRdb to the 5' RACE reads, yields one record per CDR3 protein. The sample holds about 60,000 distinct CDR3 sequences, around 15% seen once. The receptors shown here come from a human donor in good health. The CDR3 runs from the conserved cysteine through the conserved F or W. The D gene is left open where the match is weak. Expanded clones are given a class, and other clones once, few, many or no size at all.

j_gene	d_gene	v_gene	abundance	CDR3aa	CDR3nt
TRBJ2-7	TRBD2	TRBV9	many	CASSPVESGSYEQYF	TGTGCCAGCAGCCCCGTTGAGAGCGGGAGCTACGAGCAGTACTTC
TRBJ1-4	NA	TRBV29-1	many	CSVAGPGNEKLFF	TGCAGCGTTGCAGGCCCGGGAAATGAAAAACTGTTTTTT
TRBJ2-7	NA	TRBV27	many	CASSPIYEQYF	TGTGCCAGCAGCCCCATCTACGAGCAGTACTTC
TRBJ1-6	NA	TRBV2	NA	CAAADGGSPLHF	TGTGCCGCAGCGGATGGCGGCTCACCCCTCCACTTT
TRBJ2-1	NA	TRBV28	few	CASTEWADSYNEQFF	TGTGCCAGCACGGAGTGGGCGGATTCCTACAATGAGCAGTTCTTC
TRBJ1-5	NA	TRBV18	many	CASSPGTSADQPQHF	TGTGCCAGCTCACCCGGGACCTCGGCCGATCAGCCCCAGCATTTT
TRBJ2-5	NA	TRBV12-3/TRBV12-4	NA	CASSSEGGTQYF	TGTGCCAGCAGTTCGGAGGGGGGGACCCAGTACTTC
TRBJ1-1	TRBD1	TRBV7-9	NA	CASRLSFLRDRHLNTEAFF	TGTGCCAGCAGGCTTAGCTTTCTCCGGGACAGACATTTGAACACTGAAGCTTTCTTT
TRBJ1-2	TRBD1	TRBV3-1	once	CASSRGTGYGYTF	TGTGCCAGCAGCCGGGGGACAGGCTATGGCTACACCTTC
TRBJ1-6	NA	TRBV2	few	CASGFQTGSPLHF	TGTGCCAGCGGGTTCCAAACGGGTTCACCCCTCCACTTT
TRBJ2-7	TRBD2	TRBV29-1	NA	CSVSGGSSYEQYF	TGCAGCGTTTCAGGCGGGAGTAGCTACGAGCAGTACTTC
TRBJ1-6	NA	TRBV25-1	many	CASSEVPRGEGTSPLHF	TGTGCCAGCAGTGAAGTCCCCCGCGGGGAGGGAACATCACCCCTCCACTTT
TRBJ2-2	NA	TRBV5-1	NA	CASSFERQPYLNTGELFF	TGCGCCAGCAGCTTCGAGAGACAACCCTATTTGAACACCGGGGAGCTGTTTTTT
TRBJ1-4	NA	TRBV12-3/TRBV12-4	many	CASKRTSNNEKLFF	TGTGCCAGCAAACGGACCTCAAACAATGAAAAACTGTTTTTT
TRBJ1-4	NA	TRBV15	few	CATSTFDSRYEKLFF	TGTGCCACCAGCACTTTCGACAGCCGATATGAAAAACTGTTTTTT
TRBJ2-7	NA	TRBV20-1	NA	CSAPSDNYEQYF	TGCAGTGCTCCCTCTGACAACTACGAGCAGTACTTC
TRBJ1-1	NA	TRBV7-2	NA	CASSLQGDTEAFF	TGTGCCAGCAGCTTACAAGGGGACACTGAAGCTTTCTTT
TRBJ1-2	NA	TRBV7-2	many	CASSLQADYGYTF	TGTGCCAGCAGCTTACAGGCCGACTATGGCTACACCTTC
TRBJ2-7	NA	TRBV28	many	CASTVSSYEQYF	TGTGCCAGCACTGTTAGCTCCTACGAGCAGTACTTC
TRBJ2-7	TRBD1	TRBV18	many	CASSPYDRGSEQYF	TGTGCCAGCTCACCATACGACAGGGGTAGCGAGCAGTACTTC
TRBJ2-7	NA	TRBV7-9	once	CASSISNAEQYF	TGTGCCAGCAGCATCAGCAACGCCGAGCAGTACTTC
TRBJ1-2	NA	TRBV20-1	many	CSATGTVNYGYTF	TGCAGTGCAACCGGGACTGTTAACTATGGCTACACCTTC
TRBJ1-5	NA	TRBV28	many	CASSLIPGSGQPQHF	TGTGCCAGCAGTTTAATTCCGGGATCGGGTCAGCCCCAGCATTTT
TRBJ2-7	TRBD1	TRBV5-5	few	CASRSPGQGGSYEQYF	TGTGCCAGCAGATCGCCGGGACAGGGGGGATCCTACGAGCAGTACTTC
TRBJ1-6	NA	TRBV7-6	NA	CASSLYNSPLHF	TGTGCCAGCAGCTTATATAATTCACCCCTCCACTTT
TRBJ2-1	TRBD2	TRBV9	many	CASSVDIGLAEREQFF	TGTGCCAGCAGCGTAGACATTGGACTAGCGGAACGTGAGCAGTTCTTC
TRBJ2-7	TRBD2	TRBV7-2	NA	CASSFSGGLSYEQYF	TGTGCCAGCAGCTTTAGCGGGGGGCTCTCCTACGAGCAGTACTTC
TRBJ1-6	TRBD1	TRBV20-1	many	CSAGTENNSPLHF	TGCAGTGCTGGGACAGAGAATAATTCACCCCTCCACTTT
TRBJ1-2	TRBD1	TRBV12-3/TRBV12-4	NA	CASNPTGGGGYTF	TGTGCCAGCAACCCGACAGGGGGAGGTGGCTACACCTTC
TRBJ2-1	NA	TRBV11-2	NA	CASSLGIPYNEQFF	TGTGCCAGCAGCTTAGGTATCCCGTACAATGAGCAGTTCTTC
TRBJ2-7	TRBD1	TRBV7-3	NA	CASSLIGGTGAYEQYF	TGTGCCAGCAGCTTAATTGGCGGGACAGGGGCCTACGAGCAGTACTTC
TRBJ2-7	NA	TRBV27	many	CASSRTSNSYEQYF	TGTGCCAGCAGTCGGACAAGTAACTCCTACGAGCAGTACTTC
TRBJ2-5	NA	TRBV28	NA	CASSPPTRQETQYF	TGTGCCAGCAGCCCTCCGACTAGACAAGAGACCCAGTACTTC
TRBJ1-1	NA	TRBV20-1	NA	CSAPVTDTEAFF	TGCAGTGCCCCGGTCACGGACACTGAAGCTTTCTTT
TRBJ2-3	TRBD2	TRBV15	NA	CATSRGLAGGSTDTQYF	TGTGCCACCAGCAGAGGCTTAGCGGGAGGGAGCACAGATACGCAGTATTTT
TRBJ2-7	TRBD2	TRBV5-4	many	CASSPAGGVTYEQYF	TGTGCCAGCAGCCCGGCGGGAGGGGTCACCTACGAGCAGTACTTC
TRBJ2-7	TRBD2	TRBV6-5	few	CASSYGLANSYEQYF	TGTGCCAGCAGTTACGGACTAGCGAACTCCTACGAGCAGTACTTC
TRBJ2-7	TRBD2	TRBV12-3/TRBV12-4	many	CASSGLAGRFEQYF	TGTGCCAGCAGTGGACTAGCGGGACGCTTCGAGCAGTACTTC
TRBJ1-3	NA	TRBV7-2	many	CASSTMGSSGNTIYF	TGTGCCAGCAGTACGATGGGGAGCTCTGGAAACACCATATATTTT